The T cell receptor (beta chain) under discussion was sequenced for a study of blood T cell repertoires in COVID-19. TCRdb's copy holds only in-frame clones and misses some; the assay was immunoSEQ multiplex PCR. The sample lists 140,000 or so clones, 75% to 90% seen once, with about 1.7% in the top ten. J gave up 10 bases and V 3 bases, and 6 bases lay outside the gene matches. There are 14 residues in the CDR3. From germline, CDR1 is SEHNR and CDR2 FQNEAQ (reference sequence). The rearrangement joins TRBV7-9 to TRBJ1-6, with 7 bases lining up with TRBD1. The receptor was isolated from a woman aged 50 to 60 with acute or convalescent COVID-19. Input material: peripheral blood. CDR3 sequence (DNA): TGTGCCAGCAGCTTGCGACAGGGCCAATCACCCCTCCACTTT. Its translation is CASSLRQGQSPLHF.